These 19 T cell receptor beta chains share one sample of origin, sequenced in a study of spatial heterogeneity in lung cancer. Time point noted: blood at routine non-recurrence follow-up after resection. Without sorting, whole RNA was sequenced from tumor, nontumor lung or frozen PBMC. A single record per CDR3 protein comes from TCRdb applying MiXCR to the 5' RACE reads. The profile shows 25,000 to 30,000 distinct CDR3 sequences, around 6% of them singletons. Material: PBMCs, obtained at follow-up. The source is a male donor with early-stage non-small cell lung cancer.

This clonotype has a count of ten or more. The rearrangement joins TRBV20-1 to TRBJ1-2; D is unresolved. CDR3 length equals 12 residues. The V end was cut by 3 bases, the J end by 4 bases, with 9 bases between. Germline values: CDR1 DFQATT, CDR2 SNEGSKA (reference sequence). The DNA for the CDR3 is TGCAGTGCTAGCAGAGGGCCCTATGGCTACACCTTC. Translation: CSASRGPYGYTF.

This clonotype was picked up many times. This chain links TRBV5-1 with TRBJ1-3; D is perhaps TRBD1 (6 bases). CDR1 and CDR2 from the germline V gene are SGHRS and YFSETQ. CDR3 length: 14 residues. V lost 7 bases to trimming and J lost 4 bases, with 15 bases between them. CDR3 sequence reads: CASRRQAEGNTIYF. DNA of the CDR3: TGCGCCAGCCGTAGACAGGCGGAAGGAAACACCATATATTTT.

This clonotype was seen repeatedly, ten times or more. The chain links TRBV30 to TRBJ2-3; 8 bases are a match to TRBD2. V trimming: 2 bases; J trimming: 2 bases; junction bases outside the gene matches: 3. CDR1 is GTSNPN and CDR2 is SVGIG in the germline V gene (reference sequence). The CDR3 is made up of 14 amino acids. CDR3 protein: CAWSYSGVTDTQYF. The CDR3 DNA is TGTGCCTGGAGTTATAGCGGGGTCACAGATACGCAGTATTTT.

The genes are TRBV11-2 and TRBJ2-7; D perhaps matches TRBD1 (5 bases). Deletions cut 1 base from V and 4 bases from J, with 17 bases between. The CDR3 has 16 residues. CDR1 and CDR2 (germline): SGHAT, FQNNGV. The CDR3 protein is CASSLGFYQGAYEQYV. For the CDR3, the DNA is TGTGCCAGCAGCTTAGGGTTCTACCAAGGGGCTTACGAGCAGTACGTC.

The sample holds many counts of this clonotype. The J gene is TRBJ1-1, the V gene TRBV7-2; D is perhaps TRBD1 (5 bases). Per the germline V gene, CDR1 is SGHTA and CDR2 is FQGNSA. CDR3 size: 16 residues. The ends were cut back, 4 bases at V and 4 bases at J, with 19 bases in the middle. CDR3: CASSYTGGVDVTEAFF. CDR3 in DNA: TGTGCCAGCAGCTATACGGGAGGGGTGGATGTCACTGAAGCTTTCTTT.

This clonotype was observed at least ten times. V usage is TRBV5-1 and J usage is TRBJ1-5; D perhaps matches TRBD1 (6 bases). This CDR3 has 15 amino acids. V gave up 2 bases and J gave up 1 base, with 10 bases separating them. From germline, CDR1 is SGHRS and CDR2 YFSETQ. For the CDR3, the DNA is TGCGCCAGCAGCTTTTCGGGACAAAGCAATCAGCCCCAGCATTTT. This sequence encodes CASSFSGQSNQPQHF.

This clonotype was picked up many times. This chain connects TRBV5-1 to TRBJ2-3; D is uncertain. The CDR3 extends over 14 amino acids. In germline, CDR1 is SGHRS, CDR2 YFSETQ. Trimming pared 4 bases from V and 0 bases from J, leaving 9 bases between. CDR3 sequence reads: CASSQQSSTDTQYF. The CDR3 nucleotides read TGCGCCAGCAGCCAACAATCTAGCACAGATACGCAGTATTTT.

The table lists this clonotype with many counts. The rearrangement links TRBV7-2 to TRBJ2-3; D uncertain. V was trimmed by 6 bases and J by 6 bases, leaving 19 bases between them. Germline V gene lookup returns CDR1 SGHTA and CDR2 FQGNSA. The CDR3 consists of 15 residues. In nucleotides, the CDR3 is TGTGCCAGCAGTTCATACACCGACGGGTCGGATACGCAGTATTTT. Translating gives CASSSYTDGSDTQYF.

This clonotype was detected only a few times. This chain uses TRBV21-1 with TRBJ2-7; the table's D call TRBD1 went unverified against the DNA. TRBV21-1 represents a pseudogene. The CDR3 contains 15 residues. The CDR3 sequence is CASRIRDRGPHEQYV. The CDR3 nucleotides are TGTGCCAGCAGGATCCGGGACAGGGGACCCCACGAGCAGTACGTC.

This clonotype was seen at least ten times. V and J are TRBV7-2 and TRBJ2-5; TRBD1 matches at 7 bases. The CDR3 runs to 13 residues. Germline CDR1 and CDR2: SGHTA and FQGNSA. V was pared by 5 bases and J by 5 bases, with 5 bases of the junction left unmatched. Here the CDR3 DNA reads TGTGCCAGCAGCAAAAACAGGGGTGAGACCCAGTACTTC. Encoded protein: CASSKNRGETQYF.

This clonotype has ten or more counts. The J gene is TRBJ2-1, the V gene TRBV3-1, with 7 nucleotides matching TRBD1. CDR3 length: 16 amino acids. Germline V gene lookup returns CDR1 LGHDT and CDR2 YNNKEL (reference sequence). The ends lost 6 bases at V and 0 bases at J; junction bases unmatched: 8. CDR3 loop: CASSQLTGSSYNEQFF. The CDR3 coding sequence is TGTGCCAGCAGTCAATTGACAGGGAGCTCCTACAATGAGCAGTTCTTC.

This clonotype showed up just a few times. V gene TRBV5-1 combines with J gene TRBJ2-7, with TRBD2 identical over 8 bases. The V segment lost 5 bases and the J segment 5 bases; nucleotides outside the gene matches: 15. CDR1 and CDR2 from the germline V gene are SGHRS and YFSETQ. This CDR3 is 16 amino acids long. For the CDR3, the DNA is TGCGCCAGCAGTTCCCCCCGTGGTCCGGGGGGGCACGAGCAGTACTTC. It translates to CASSSPRGPGGHEQYF.

This clonotype has at least ten counts. The rearrangement joins TRBV12-3 or TRBV12-4 to TRBJ1-1; 7 positions match TRBD1. The CDR3 extends over 13 amino acids. V shed 1 base and J 7 bases; nucleotides not matched to a gene: 3. In DNA, the CDR3 is TGTGCCAGCAGTTTAGAGGGGGCAGATGAAGCTTTCTTT. It specifies CASSLEGADEAFF.

This clonotype was picked up many times. This rearrangement joins TRBV19 to TRBJ2-6; TRBD2 agrees at 16 bases. Germline V lookup: CDR1 LNHDA, CDR2 SQIVND (reference sequence). The CDR3 length is 18 residues. The J segment lost 13 bases and the V segment lost 5 bases, leaving 14 bases of the junction unmatched. The DNA for the CDR3 is TGTGCCAGTAGTCTTCCGGGACTAGCGGGAGGGGACCGGGGAGTCCTGACTTTC. Protein product: CASSLPGLAGGDRGVLTF. Full variable domain (remainder filled in from reference TRBV19 and TRBJ2-6): DGGITQSPKYLFRKEGQNVTLSCEQNLNHDAMYWYRQDPGQGLRLIYYSQIVNDFQKGDIAEGYSVSREKKESFPLTVTSAQKNPTAFYLCASSLPGLAGGDRGVLTFGAGSRLTVL.

This clonotype appeared many times. V is TRBV10-3 and J is TRBJ1-1, with D unresolved. Germline CDR1 and CDR2: ENHRY and SYGVKD. Trimming left V 0 bases short and J 0 bases short, with 8 bases between. This CDR3 has 15 amino acids. The CDR3 reads CAISESINLNTEAFF. In DNA, the CDR3 is TGTGCCATCAGTGAGTCGATTAACCTGAACACTGAAGCTTTCTTT.

By sample share, this clonotype is medium-sized. The chain uses TRBV4-3 and TRBJ2-5, with a tentative D call TRBD1 (5 bases). The germline V gene encodes CDR1 LGHNA and CDR2 YSLEER. The CDR3 has 15 amino acids. Trimming removed 4 bases at V and 4 bases at J, with 16 bases between. CDR3 protein: CASSRDLTGRETQYF. DNA of the CDR3: TGCGCCAGCAGCCGCGATCTTACAGGAAGAGAGACCCAGTACTTC.

This clonotype was recorded at least ten times. This chain links TRBV30 with TRBJ1-6, with a tentative D call TRBD1 (6 bases). In germline, CDR1 is GTSNPN, CDR2 SVGIG (reference sequence). V was clipped by 0 bases and J by 8 bases, with 14 bases between them. This CDR3 is 15 amino acids long. The CDR3 here is CAWSVLARGDSPLHF. The DNA for the CDR3 is TGTGCCTGGAGTGTACTCGCCAGGGGAGATTCACCCCTCCACTTT.

This clonotype was detected ten times or more. V is TRBV6-2 or TRBV6-3 and J is TRBJ2-1, with TRBD2 as a possible D gene (7 bases). The ends were cut back, 7 bases at V and 9 bases at J, with 19 bases in the middle. Germline V gene data show CDR1 as MNHEY and CDR2 as SVGEGT. This CDR3 region has 14 residues. The CDR3 sequence: CASTQGRARGEQFF. CDR3 sequence (DNA): TGTGCCAGCACCCAGGGGAGGGCGAGGGGTGAGCAGTTCTTC.

This clonotype was observed at least ten times. CDR3: CASSLELGTGEQFF. The CDR3 bases are TGTGCCAGCAGCTTAGAACTAGGGACGGGTGAGCAGTTCTTC. V and J are TRBV7-9 and TRBJ2-1; either TRBD1 or TRBD2 may fit D (5 bases each). This CDR3 contains 14 residues. Trimming left V 1 base short and J 9 bases short, with 13 bases between. Germline CDR1 is SEHNR and CDR2 is FQNEAQ (reference sequence).